This T cell receptor beta chain was sequenced during a study of human T cells and chemical hapten exposure (dated by TCRdb to the early 2020s). Looking at the study overall: For sensitization, 2% DPC in acetone was applied to a roughly 2 cm by roughly 2 cm area of upper inner arm skin. Libraries were pooled for sequencing, and variation in per-sample TCR yields was attributed mainly to small differences in library volumes within the pool. The patient cohort, mostly female, included alopecia areata with under or over 50% scalp involvement, alopecia totalis and alopecia universalis. Patch testing was done on the upper back using Finn chambers containing 0.01% DPC, and results were scored after 6 days according to International Contact Dermatitis Research Group standards. Blood samples were taken from patients before sensitization (week 0) and then at 2, 6 and about 24 weeks after DPC sensitization. The study tracked peripheral blood TCR repertoire changes in vivo during primary and secondary sensitization to the hapten diphenylcyclopropenone (DPC) in alopecia patients. Throughout the study period of around 25 weeks, patients also received therapeutic DPC doses to the scalp every week. For TCR sequencing, blood came from about 28 alopecia patients at anywhere from one to four time points (pre-sensitization, 2, 6 and 24 weeks). The paper as a whole reports these results and caveats: Because every patient had alopecia, a presumed autoimmune disease, the patients' immune response might differ from that of healthy individuals. Expanded TCRs formed significantly more large CDR3 similarity clusters than pre-sensitization or healthy control sets, consistent with antigen-driven responses. Repeated subsampling changed both the strength of the expansion versus patch-test correlation and the threshold at which that correlation became significant. The number of TCRs above 1 in 1000 frequency did not change with DPC sensitization; there was no evidence of global repertoire structure alterations. A positive correlation was found between the number of PT1 expanded TCRs and patch test score, with significance reached at thresholds 8, 16 and 32 but not 4.

This clonotype was recorded many times. It lacks a known antigen. Per-base qualities were not stored, and no clone one base away is much larger. Interpreted using the paper, the time point label stands for: pre-sensitization, week 0. Sample treatment or condition, as interpreted from the label and publication: therapeutic diphenylcyclopropenone sensitization with weekly scalp DPC. At every patch-test visit, the blood draw took place before the patch test was put on. Patients were eligible if aged 18 to 70, diagnosed with alopecia and judged suitable for DPC therapy, and pregnant patients were excluded. Total RNA was extracted from unfractionated whole blood collected in Tempus Blood RNA tubes. V loses 6 bases at its end and J loses 0 bases; junction bases beyond the gene matches: 7. The CDR3 numbers 16 residues from cysteine through phenylalanine. Kept here is only the CDR3 DNA, which spans 48 bases and is read in frame from base 1.

Libraries were made using RACE. Sequencing instrument: NextSeq 500. During library preparation, unique molecular identifiers were attached to individual cDNA molecules so that TCRs could be counted in a quantitative, reproducible way. For every blood RNA sample, sequencing covered both the TCR alpha and TCR beta chains. The study's own analysis went as follows. A median of about 87,000 TCRs per sample was observed, with a range of 23,224 to 690,600. V, J and CDR3 annotation of the TCR reads was performed with the Decombinator software suite. For the PS versus PT1 abundance plots, all samples were subsampled to the same number of TCRs (28,000). Expanded TCRs were defined as absent before sensitization and observed at least eight times at the 2-week time point. Starting from the raw public reads, TCRdb applied fastp trimming at Q25, assembled clones with MiXCR and retained in-frame beta chains. One record per CDR3 amino acid sequence lists the most common genes and DNA. TCRdb, rather than the study authors, made the V and J calls. The sample table contains about 380,000 distinct CDR3 sequences; only one count was recorded for approximately 5% of them. The ten largest clones capture approximately 2.4% of the sample.

This TCR was recovered from a woman between 45 and 60 years old with alopecia areata. Some clones in this sample may be carry-over from other donors' samples. The material sequenced was whole blood, taken in connection with sensitization to the hapten diphenylcyclopropenone (DPC). The sequence links TRBV12-3 or TRBV12-4 to TRBJ1-1; 10 nucleotides in the junction match TRBD1. The CDR3 loop reads CASRPGTGALNTEAFF. The DNA sequence follows: TGTGCCAGCAGACCAGGGACAGGGGCACTGAACACTGAAGCTTTCTTT.